This paragraph reports one TCR beta chain. Which antigen it targets is not known. No base quality information exists; no much larger clone differs at one position. The data were obtained in a study of T cells in Graves' hyperthyroidism and ophthalmopathy (dated by TCRdb to the late 2010s). Background for the entire study: Peripheral blood samples were taken at the time of initial diagnosis, prior to any treatment. To identify distinguishing TCR V-J signatures, a discovery cohort of around 100 patients was used, comprising 40 to 45 with Graves' ophthalmopathy and around 57 with stable Graves' hyperthyroidism. An independent validation cohort of 18 to 20 hyperthyroidism patients and roughly 16 patients who later progressed to ophthalmopathy tested prospective prediction of ophthalmopathy. For training and testing, the 110 or so patients in the discovery cohort were randomly divided in a 7:3 ratio. In addition, the study compared T-cell repertoires in thyroid tissue and in blood from a handful of Graves' hyperthyroidism patients. After sampling, hyperthyroidism patients received methimazole starting at 30 mg daily, and ophthalmopathy patients received high-dose intravenous methylprednisolone. According to the paper, TCR Vbeta CDR3 sequencing was carried out on some 140 peripheral blood samples, which came from about 45 ophthalmopathy, fewer than 80 hyperthyroidism and about 17 progressor patients. Study-wide findings and limitations: Ophthalmopathy was separated from stable hyperthyroidism by a 13 V-J signature model, with around 88% sensitivity and approximately 81% specificity obtained in cross-validation and 80%/75% obtained in testing. No statistical method was used to fix the sample size in advance, and group allocation was not hidden from the investigators. Blood samples also contained most of the expanded thyroid clonotypes (frequency above 0.001), which suggests that blood repertoires may reflect thyroid immune responses. In validation, progression to ophthalmopathy was predicted by the model with about 70% sensitivity and roughly 76% specificity, a median of approximately 6.5 months before onset.

Amplification of TCR beta CDR3 regions was carried out from RNA transcripts. For the first round of RT-PCR on the TCR CDR3, the HTBI primer set was used together with the Qiagen OneStep RT-PCR kit. Libraries were constructed in a second round of multiplex PCR, after which size selection and purification were carried out. Sequencing of the libraries was done on an Illumina HiSeq2000 using paired-end 100 bp reads. From the authors' description of their analysis: SOAPnuke was used to process the raw data, throwing out any read that contained adapters or uncalled bases, had a mean Phred below 15, or lacked an exact constant-primer or identifier match. COPE v1.2.5 was used to merge the high-quality paired reads, and each unique nucleotide sequence was defined as a clonotype. MiTCR v1.1 was used to align the clonotypes against IMGT TRBV, TRBD and TRBJ reference segments. Analysis was restricted to V-J combinations with a frequency above 0.0001, which covered approximately 99% of repertoires. A TCS score was defined as the ratio of F50 (clonal expansion) to E x V (chaos), with BLOSUM62-based TCRdist applied between CDR3 peptides within each V-J. Welch's t-statistics and random forest reduced 450 to 600 V-J features to 10 to 15, which were used in a naive Bayes classifier (R e1071). Through fastp at Q25 and MiXCR, TCRdb rebuilt clones from the public reads, retaining in-frame beta chains. Merged by CDR3 protein, the rows form single entries marked with the most common genes and DNA. It is TCRdb's table, rather than the study itself, that gives the V and J calls and clone size. The sample table contains roughly 300,000 distinct CDR3 sequences; only one count was recorded for 21% of them. 50% of the sample goes to the ten largest clones.

Unmatched junction bases come to 9, with V trimmed by 2 bases and J by 12 bases. CDR1 and CDR2 (WNHNN, SYGVQD) derive from the germline V gene (reference sequence). The CDR3 starts with the cysteine, ends with the phenylalanine, and has 15 residues. The read is trimmed to its CDR3 DNA, 45 bases read in frame from base 1. Stable Graves' hyperthyroidism was defined as the absence of progression to ophthalmopathy over 18 months of follow-up. Hyperthyroidism patients were aged 18 to 65 years and newly diagnosed, with disease duration of less than 2 months. The study excluded patients with uncontrolled infections, other autoimmune diseases, pregnancy or lactation. Clinical symptoms, serum thyroxine and TRAb, thyroid ultrasound, and orbital computed tomography formed the basis for the diagnoses. PBMCs were separated from over 9 ml of fresh peripheral blood using Ficoll-Paque density gradient centrifugation. Total RNA was extracted using Trizol reagent, and RNA quality was assessed on an Agilent 2100 Bioanalyzer.

The chain joins TRBV10-1 to TRBJ2-3; a stretch of 12 junction bases matches TRBD2. The TCR comes from a woman in her forties or fifties with Graves' hyperthyroidism. The sample comprised blood. The CDR3 region has the sequence CASSEGVTSGGRQYF. The bases read TGCGCCAGCAGTGAGGGCGTGACTAGCGGGGGACGCCAGTATTTT.